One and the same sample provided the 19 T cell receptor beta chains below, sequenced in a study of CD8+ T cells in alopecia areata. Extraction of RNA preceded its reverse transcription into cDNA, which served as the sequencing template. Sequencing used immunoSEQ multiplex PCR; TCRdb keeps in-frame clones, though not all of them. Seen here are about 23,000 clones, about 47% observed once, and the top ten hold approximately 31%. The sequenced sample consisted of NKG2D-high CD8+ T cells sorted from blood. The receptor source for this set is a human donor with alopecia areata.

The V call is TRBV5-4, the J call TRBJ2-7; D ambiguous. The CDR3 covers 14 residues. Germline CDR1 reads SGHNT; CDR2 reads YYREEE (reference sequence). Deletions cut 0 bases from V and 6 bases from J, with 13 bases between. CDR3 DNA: TGTGCCAGCAGCTTGGCCCCCGTTTTGGGCGAGCAGTACTTC. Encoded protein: CASSLAPVLGEQYF.

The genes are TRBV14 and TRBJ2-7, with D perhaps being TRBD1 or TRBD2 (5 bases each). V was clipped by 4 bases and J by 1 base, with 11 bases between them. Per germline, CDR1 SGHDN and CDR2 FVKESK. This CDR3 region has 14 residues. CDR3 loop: CASSPRGISYEQYF. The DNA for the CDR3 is TGTGCCAGCAGCCCGAGGGGAATTTCCTACGAGCAGTACTTC.

Here the CDR3 DNA reads TGTGCCAGCAGTTTCCCACCCGGGACTAGCAAAATGCAAGAGACCCAGTACTTC. It encodes CASSFPPGTSKMQETQYF. The gene calls are TRBV28 and TRBJ2-5, with TRBD2 matching 9 bases. The CDR3 is made up of 18 amino acids. With V trimmed by 3 bases and J by 2 bases, 13 bases remained unmatched. Germline V lookup: CDR1 MDHEN, CDR2 SYDVKM.

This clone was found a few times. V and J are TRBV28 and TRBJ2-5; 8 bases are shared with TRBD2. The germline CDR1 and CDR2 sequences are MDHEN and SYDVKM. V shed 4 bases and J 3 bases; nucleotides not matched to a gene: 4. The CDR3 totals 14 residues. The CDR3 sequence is CASSSQLAEETQYF. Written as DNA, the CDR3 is TGTGCCAGCAGTTCCCAACTAGCGGAAGAGACCCAGTACTTC.

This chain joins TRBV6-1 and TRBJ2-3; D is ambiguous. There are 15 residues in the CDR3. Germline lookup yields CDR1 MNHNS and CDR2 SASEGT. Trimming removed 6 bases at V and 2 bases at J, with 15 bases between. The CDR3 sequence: CASRLVHRPTDTQYF. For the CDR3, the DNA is TGTGCCAGCAGACTCGTCCATCGCCCCACAGATACGCAGTATTTT.

The CDR3 sequence: CSAFDKVAFF. CDR3 coding DNA: TGCAGTGCATTCGACAAGGTAGCTTTCTTT. This rearrangement joins TRBV20-1 to TRBJ1-1; D call uncertain. Trimming left V 6 bases short and J 10 bases short, with 12 bases between. CDR1 is DFQATT and CDR2 is SNEGSKA in the germline V gene (reference sequence). This CDR3 is built from 10 residues.

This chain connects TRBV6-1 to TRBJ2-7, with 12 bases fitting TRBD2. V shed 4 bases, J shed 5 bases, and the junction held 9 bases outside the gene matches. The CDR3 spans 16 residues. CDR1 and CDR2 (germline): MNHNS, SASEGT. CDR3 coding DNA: TGTGCCAGCAGTGCAGCTAGCGGGAGGGCCCAGGACGAGCAGTACTTC. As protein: CASSAASGRAQDEQYF.

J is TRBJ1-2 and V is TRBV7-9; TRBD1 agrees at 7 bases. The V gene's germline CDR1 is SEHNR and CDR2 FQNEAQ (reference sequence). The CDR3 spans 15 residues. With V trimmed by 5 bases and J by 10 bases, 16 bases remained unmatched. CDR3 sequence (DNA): TGTGCCAGCAGCCCAATCCCGGGACAGCGGGCGACCTACACCTTC. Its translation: CASSPIPGQRATYTF.

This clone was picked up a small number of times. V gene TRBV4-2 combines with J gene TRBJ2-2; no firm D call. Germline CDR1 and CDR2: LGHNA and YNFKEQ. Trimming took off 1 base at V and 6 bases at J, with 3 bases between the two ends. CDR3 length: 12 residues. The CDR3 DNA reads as TGTGCCAGCAGCCAAGTACCCGGGGAGCTGTTTTTT. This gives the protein CASSQVPGELFF.

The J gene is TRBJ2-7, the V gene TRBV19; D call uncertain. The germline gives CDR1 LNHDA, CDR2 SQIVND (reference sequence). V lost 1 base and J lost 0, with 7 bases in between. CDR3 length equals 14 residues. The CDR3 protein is CASSIAGISYEQYF. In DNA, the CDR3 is TGTGCCAGTAGTATAGCTGGGATCTCCTACGAGCAGTACTTC.

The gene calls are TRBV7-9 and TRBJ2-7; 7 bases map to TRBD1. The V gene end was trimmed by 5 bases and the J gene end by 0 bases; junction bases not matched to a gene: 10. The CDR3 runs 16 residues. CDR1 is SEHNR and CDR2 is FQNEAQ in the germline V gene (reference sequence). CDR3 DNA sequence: TGTGCCAGCAGCCTTGTCCCGACAGGGCCCTCCTACGAGCAGTACTTC. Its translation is CASSLVPTGPSYEQYF. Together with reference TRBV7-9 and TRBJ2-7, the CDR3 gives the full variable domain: DTGVSQNPRHKITKRGQNVTFRCDPISEHNRLYWYRQTLGQGPEFLTYFQNEAQLEKSRLLSDRFSAERPKGSFSTLEIQRTEQGDSAMYLCASSLVPTGPSYEQYFGPGTRLTVT.

The CDR3 bases are TGTGCCAGCAGCTTATTTATAGGACACCAAGAGACCCAGTACTTC. It specifies CASSLFIGHQETQYF. The genes are TRBV7-3 and TRBJ2-5; the D is unclear. V gave up 2 bases and J gave up 0 bases, with 10 bases separating them. Germline V gene sequence: CDR1 SGHTA, CDR2 FQGTGA. The length of the CDR3 is 15 residues.

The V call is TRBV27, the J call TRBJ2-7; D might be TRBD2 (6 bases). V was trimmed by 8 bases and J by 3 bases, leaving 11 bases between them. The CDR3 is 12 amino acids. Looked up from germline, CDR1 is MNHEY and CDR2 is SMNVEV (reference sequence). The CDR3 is CASGGSHYEQYF. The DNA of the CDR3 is TGTGCCAGCGGGGGGTCGCACTACGAGCAGTACTTC.

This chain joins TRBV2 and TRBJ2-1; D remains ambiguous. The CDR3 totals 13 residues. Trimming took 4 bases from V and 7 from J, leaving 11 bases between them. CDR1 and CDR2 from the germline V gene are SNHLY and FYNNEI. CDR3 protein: CASSAESVNEQFF. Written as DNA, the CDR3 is TGTGCCAGCAGTGCGGAGTCGGTTAATGAGCAGTTCTTC.

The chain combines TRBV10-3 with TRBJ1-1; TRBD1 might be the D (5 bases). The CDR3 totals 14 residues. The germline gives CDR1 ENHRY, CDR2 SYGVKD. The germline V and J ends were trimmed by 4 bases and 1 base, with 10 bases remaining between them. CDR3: CAISVGGENTEAFF. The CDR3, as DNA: TGTGCCATCAGTGTTGGGGGGGAGAACACTGAAGCTTTCTTT.

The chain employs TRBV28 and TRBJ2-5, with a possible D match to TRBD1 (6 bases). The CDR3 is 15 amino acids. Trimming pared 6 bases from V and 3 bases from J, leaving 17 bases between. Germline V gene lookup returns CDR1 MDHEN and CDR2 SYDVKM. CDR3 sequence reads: CASSPIGGVKETQYF. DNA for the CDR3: TGTGCCAGCAGCCCAATTGGGGGCGTTAAAGAGACCCAGTACTTC.

The CDR3, as DNA: TGTGCCAGCAGCTTATGGGGGGGAGATCAGCCCCAGCATTTT. Amino acids: CASSLWGGDQPQHF. V gene TRBV7-8 combines with J gene TRBJ1-5, with a tentative D call TRBD1 (5 bases). With 2 bases removed from V and 5 bases from J, the gap between germline ends came to 10 bases. Germline CDR1 is SGHVS and CDR2 is FQNEAQ. The CDR3 consists of 14 residues.

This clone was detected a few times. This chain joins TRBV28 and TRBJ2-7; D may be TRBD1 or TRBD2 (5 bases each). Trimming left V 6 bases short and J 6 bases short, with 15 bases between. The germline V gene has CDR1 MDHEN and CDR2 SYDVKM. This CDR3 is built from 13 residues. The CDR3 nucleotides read TGTGCCAGCAGGGGGACGGGGTCCGCCGAGCAGTACTTC. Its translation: CASRGTGSAEQYF.

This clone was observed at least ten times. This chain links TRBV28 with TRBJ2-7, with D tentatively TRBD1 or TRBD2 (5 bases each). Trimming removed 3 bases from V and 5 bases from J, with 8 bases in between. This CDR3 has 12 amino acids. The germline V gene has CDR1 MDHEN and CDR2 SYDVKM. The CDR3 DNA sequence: TGTGCCAGCAGTTTTGGGGGTGACGAGCAGTACTTC. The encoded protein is CASSFGGDEQYF.